Following are 10 T cell receptor beta chains from one sample sequenced in a study of CD8+ T cells in alopecia areata listed by TCRdb under 2018. The sample's treatment or condition label, in plain terms: oral pan-JAK inhibitor, 5-10 mg twice daily. Libraries came from the immunoSEQ multiplex PCR assay. To provide template for TCR sequencing, every sample had RNA extracted and reverse transcribed into cDNA. TCRdb retrieved this table from immuneACCESS and kept in-frame rearrangements only. Not all clones are present; in checked studies, unresolved V genes account for under half, and no reason is known for the remainder. In this sample the table shows 210,000 or so clones, approximately 72% of which occur a single time. The ten largest clones take up 1.2% of the sample. This sample comprised CD4+ T cells sorted from blood, obtained at approximately week 45, from a patient treated with tofacitinib. Source of these receptors: a human donor with alopecia areata.

V is TRBV4-3 and J is TRBJ1-6; 7 bases are a match to TRBD1. There are 15 residues in the CDR3. Germline V gives CDR1 LGHNA, CDR2 YSLEER. V trimming: 0 bases; J trimming: 7 bases; junction bases outside the gene matches: 3. The CDR3 sequence is CASSQEAGGNSPLHF. In DNA form, the CDR3 reads TGCGCCAGCAGCCAAGAGGCAGGGGGAAATTCACCCCTCCACTTT.

The chain employs TRBV5-1 and TRBJ1-1; 7 bases are shared with TRBD1. The V gene end was trimmed by 3 bases and the J gene end by 2 bases; junction bases not matched to a gene: 7. The CDR3 is 15 amino acids. From germline, CDR1 is SGHRS and CDR2 YFSETQ. The CDR3 loop is CASSSTGLINTEAFF. The CDR3 coding sequence is TGCGCCAGCAGCTCGACAGGGCTGATAAACACTGAAGCTTTCTTT. The entire variable domain, with the rest obtained from reference TRBV5-1 and TRBJ1-1, is as follows: KAGVTQTPRYLIKTRGQQVTLSCSPISGHRSVSWYQQTPGQGLQFLFEYFSETQRNKGNFPGRFSGRQFSNSRSEMNVSTLELGDSALYLCASSSTGLINTEAFFGQGTRLTVV.

Note on this clone: This may be a read error, as it is one base from a much larger clone. The V call is TRBV6-5, the J call TRBJ2-7; the D gene is possibly TRBD1 (5 bases). The CDR3 is 15 residues long. CDR1 and CDR2 (germline): MNHEY, SVGAGI. V lost 5 bases and J lost 3, with 17 bases in between. DNA for the CDR3: TGTGCCAGCAGTGGACAAAAGACGAACCGCTACGAGCAGTACTTC. As protein: CASSGQKTNRYEQYF.

The J gene is TRBJ1-2, the V gene TRBV29-1; a possible D gene is TRBD1 (6 bases). The CDR3 covers 12 residues. V was pared by 5 bases and J by 4 bases, with 11 bases between. Germline V gene lookup returns CDR1 SQVTM and CDR2 ANQGSEA. The CDR3 DNA is TGCAGCGTTTCGACAGGCCCCTATGGCTACACCTTC. Translation: CSVSTGPYGYTF.

This clone is a singleton in its sample. The genes are TRBV5-1 and TRBJ1-1; D is uncertain. Germline CDR1 is SGHRS and CDR2 is YFSETQ. The CDR3 is made up of 16 amino acids. V lost 4 bases and J lost 0, with 16 bases in between. The CDR3 loop reads CASSKKTRVLNTEAFF. The CDR3 nucleotides are TGCGCCAGCAGCAAGAAGACACGGGTCCTGAACACTGAAGCTTTCTTT. Looking up the rest from reference TRBV5-1 and TRBJ1-1 gives the full variable domain: KAGVTQTPRYLIKTRGQQVTLSCSPISGHRSVSWYQQTPGQGLQFLFEYFSETQRNKGNFPGRFSGRQFSNSRSEMNVSTLELGDSALYLCASSKKTRVLNTEAFFGQGTRLTVV.

The chain joins TRBV2 to TRBJ2-1; TRBD2 aligns across 7 bases. The CDR3 has 15 amino acids. Per germline, CDR1 SNHLY and CDR2 FYNNEI. After removal of 8 bases from V and 5 bases from J, the junction contained 12 bases not matched to a gene. The DNA for the CDR3 is TGTGCCAGCTTGGTGGAGCGGGGAGCTAACAATGAGCAGTTCTTC. Translated: CASLVERGANNEQFF.

The chain has TRBV11-3 and TRBJ2-2; D is undetermined. This CDR3 is built from 14 residues. The V end lost 1 base, the J end lost 2 bases, and 5 bases lay between the germline ends. Germline CDR1 and CDR2: SGHNT and YENEEA. The chain's CDR3 is CASSLGENTGELFF. For the CDR3, the DNA is TGTGCCAGCAGCTTAGGGGAAAACACCGGGGAGCTGTTTTTT.

This clone occurred a few times. The genes are TRBV10-3 and TRBJ2-1; no firm D call. The CDR3 totals 13 residues. V was cut by 4 bases and J by 0 bases, with 4 bases left in between. The germline CDR1 and CDR2 sequences are ENHRY and SYGVKD. CDR3: CAISVGSYNEQFF. The CDR3 DNA follows: TGTGCCATCAGTGTCGGCTCCTACAATGAGCAGTTCTTC.

The chain recombines TRBV5-6 with TRBJ2-1, with no clear D. Germline assignment: CDR1 SGHDT and CDR2 YYEEEE. This CDR3 region has 12 residues. Deletions cut 4 bases from V and 8 bases from J, with 10 bases between. CDR3 residues: CASSPGRHEQFF. The DNA of the CDR3 is TGTGCCAGCAGCCCCGGTCGGCATGAGCAGTTCTTC.

The rearrangement uses TRBV29-1 and TRBJ2-7; no clear D. The CDR3 length is 11 residues. Trimming cost V 5 bases and J 3 bases, with 8 bases left between them. Germline V gene data show CDR1 as SQVTM and CDR2 as ANQGSEA. CDR3 DNA: TGCAGCGTTATTGGGTACTACGAGCAGTACTTC. Amino acids: CSVIGYYEQYF.